Reported below is one T cell receptor beta chain. Its antigen remains unidentified. The V gene's germline CDR1 is ENHRY and CDR2 SYGVKD. The junction had 21 bases not matched to a gene; V was cut back by 6 bases and J by 3 bases. The CDR3 is made up of 19 amino acids. These data belong to a study of T-cell reconstitution after alpha-beta-depleted transplantation in children. Study results and limitations: The authors attributed T-cell counts and diversity one year after transplant mostly to newly produced T cells. There were some patients whose high TCRbeta diversity at day 60 came from surviving recipient T cells and thymic progenitors. Two months or so post-transplant, alpha-beta T cells reportedly derived from several hundred expanded graft clones.

TCRbeta library preparation incorporated unique molecular identifiers. One entry per CDR3 protein, called by TCRdb with MiXCR from the PCR reads. The sample contains around 700,000 distinct CDR3 sequences, around 13% of which appear only once. J is TRBJ2-7 and V is TRBV10-3; 9 nucleotides line up with TRBD1. The TCR originated in a girl aged 2 to 10 with congenital amegakaryocytic thrombocytopenia, due to receive a stem cell transplant. The material sequenced was PBMCs, taken before TCRalphabeta/CD19-depleted stem cell transplant. As DNA, the CDR3 is TGTGCCATCAGAATCCACGACAGGGGGTTCCCCACTCGATTCTACGAGCAGTACTTC. The encoded protein is CAIRIHDRGFPTRFYEQYF.